This is a list of T cell receptor beta chains from one sample in a study of T cells in Graves' hyperthyroidism and ophthalmopathy. TCRdb redid the calling of the multiplex PCR reads with MiXCR, one entry per CDR3 protein. Of a few hundred thousand distinct CDR3 sequences detected, less than 25% appear once; the ten largest clones hold more than 20%. Sequencing was done on a sample of blood. The origin of the receptors is a man between 18 and 29 years old with Graves' hyperthyroidism. Both conserved end residues are part of each CDR3. The D gene is left open where the match is weak. A clone size is listed for some rows: how often the clone was seen (once, few, many), or a class if it is expanded.

j_call clone_size v_call d_call cdr3_nt cdr3_aa
TRBJ2-6 few TRBV30 - TGTGCCTGGACGCGGGACGGTGGGGCCAACGTCCTGACTTTC CAWTRDGGANVLTF
TRBJ1-3 many TRBV10-3 - TGTGCCATCAGATCACAGCCTGGAAACACCATATATTTT CAIRSQPGNTIYF
TRBJ1-5 many TRBV30 - TGTGCCTGGAGTAGGGATAGTGAGGACCAGCCCCAGCATTTT CAWSRDSEDQPQHF
TRBJ2-5 - TRBV20-1 TRBD2 TGCAGTGCTCCTAATCCTAGCGGGCTCAAAGAGACCCAGTACTTC CSAPNPSGLKETQYF
TRBJ1-1 - TRBV4-1 - TGCGCCAGCACTGACTACACTGAAGCTTTCTTT CASTDYTEAFF
TRBJ2-7 many TRBV2 - TGTGCCAGCAGTGAGGAGGCCCCTGTGCCCTACGAGCAGTACTTC CASSEEAPVPYEQYF
TRBJ2-7 many TRBV6-5 - TGTGCCAGCAGCCTAACAACGCACGAGCAGTACTTC CASSLTTHEQYF
TRBJ1-1 many TRBV6-5 - TGTGCCAGCAGTTACAATAAGGGACTCATGAACACTGAAGCTTTCTTT CASSYNKGLMNTEAFF
TRBJ2-5 - TRBV6-1 - TGTGCCAGCAGTCGGGCCTTAGGGGAGACCCAGTACTTC CASSRALGETQYF
TRBJ2-5 - TRBV18 - TGTGCCAGCTCTCGCGAGTGGGGGGCCGACTTCAGTGAGACCCAGTACTTC CASSREWGADFSETQYF
TRBJ2-7 many TRBV6-1 - TGTGCCAGCAAACAGGGTCCCGGGCACTACGAGCAGTACTTC CASKQGPGHYEQYF
TRBJ1-5 few TRBV28 - TGTGCCAGCAGCCCTGCCGCTCAGCCCCAGCATTTT CASSPAAQPQHF
TRBJ2-7 many TRBV15 - TGTGCCACCAGCAGAGAAGCAATCTACGAGCAGTACTTC CATSREAIYEQYF
TRBJ2-5 many TRBV7-9 TRBD1 TGTGCCAGCAGCTTAACAGGGGGCTTTGAGACCCAGTACTTC CASSLTGGFETQYF
TRBJ2-5 many TRBV2 - TGTGCCAGCAGGGCCGACAGGTACCAAGAGACCCAGTACTTC CASRADRYQETQYF
TRBJ1-1 many TRBV5-1 - TGCGCCAGCAGCCAAGAGAACACTGAAGCTTTCTTT CASSQENTEAFF
TRBJ1-2 once TRBV20-1 TRBD1 TGCAGTGCTAGTACCGGGACAGGGAGGACTGGCTACACCTTC CSASTGTGRTGYTF
TRBJ1-5 many TRBV19 TRBD1 TGTGCCAGTAGTGACAGGGCCGAGAGACCCCAGCATTTT CASSDRAERPQHF
TRBJ1-1 many TRBV4-1 - TGCGCCAGCAGCCAAGCTTGGGTCAGAGCTGAAGCTTTCTTT CASSQAWVRAEAFF
TRBJ2-7 many TRBV5-6 TRBD2 TGTGCCAGCAGCTTGCAAGCGGGGGGCCACGAGCAGTACTTC CASSLQAGGHEQYF
TRBJ2-2 - TRBV11-2 - TGTGCCAGCAGCTTAGTACAGGGTATGGGGGAGCTGTTTTTT CASSLVQGMGELFF
TRBJ1-1 many TRBV6-1 - TGTGCCAGCACCGGACAACTACCACACACTGAAGCTTTCTTT CASTGQLPHTEAFF
TRBJ1-1 many TRBV5-1 TRBD1 TGCGCCAGCAGCCCGGACAGGGGCTCGAACACTGAAGCTTTCTTT CASSPDRGSNTEAFF
TRBJ1-2 - TRBV30 - TGTGCCTGGAGTGTACTGGTCTGGGACGAGGATGGCTACACCTTC CAWSVLVWDEDGYTF
TRBJ2-3 many TRBV2 - TGTGCCAGCAGTGAAGGGAGCGGTACGCAGTATTTT CASSEGSGTQYF
TRBJ1-1 - TRBV29-1 TRBD1 TGCAGCCTCCAAGGGACAGCTTTTGAAGCTTTCTTT CSLQGTAFEAFF
TRBJ2-7 few TRBV5-8 - TGTGCCAGCGGTCTTGTAGAGTACGAGCAGTACTTC CASGLVEYEQYF
TRBJ1-5 many TRBV2 - TGTGCCAGCAGTGAAGGTACGGGGATAAGGCAGCCCCAGCATTTT CASSEGTGIRQPQHF
TRBJ1-5 few TRBV15 TRBD1 TGTGCCACCAGCAGTCAAGGACAGGGGGGTCAGCCCCAGCATTTT CATSSQGQGGQPQHF
TRBJ2-5 - TRBV11-2 TRBD2 TGTGCCAGCAGCTTAGTAGCGGGAAGGCGAGAGACCCAGTACTTC CASSLVAGRRETQYF
TRBJ1-5 many TRBV5-1 - TGCGCCAGCAGCTCGGGAATCTTAGACAGGACTTCAACGACCCAGCATTTT CASSSGILDRTSTTQHF
TRBJ1-2 - TRBV4-1 TRBD1 TGCGCCAGCAGCCAAGAACAACGGACAGGGGGCGAGTATAGTGGCTACACCTTC CASSQEQRTGGEYSGYTF
TRBJ1-1 - TRBV6-1 TRBD1 TGTGCCAGCGGTGGACAGGGGTTGTATGAAGCTTTCTTT CASGGQGLYEAFF
TRBJ1-1 many TRBV7-9 - TGTGCCAGCAGCCCAAAGAGCAGGGCTGAAGCTTTCTTT CASSPKSRAEAFF
TRBJ2-7 few TRBV7-9 - TGTGCCAGCAGCTTAGAAGGGGGTGATAACGAGCAGTACTTC CASSLEGGDNEQYF
TRBJ1-1 many TRBV15 - TGTGCCACCAGCAGAGAAACAGGGTGGGTGAACACTGAAGCTTTCTTT CATSRETGWVNTEAFF
TRBJ1-1 many TRBV20-1 - TGCAGTGTAATGGGGGAGGAAGCTTTCTTT CSVMGEEAFF
TRBJ2-7 - TRBV5-1 - TGCGCCAGCAGCTTGAGGGCACCTTACGAGCAGTACTTC CASSLRAPYEQYF
TRBJ1-2 - TRBV11-2 - TGTGCCAGCAGCTTAGGCCCCACAGGGATAAGGAGCTATGGCTACACCTTC CASSLGPTGIRSYGYTF
TRBJ1-1 many TRBV29-1 TRBD1 TGCAGCGTTAGGGACAGTTGGTCGAACACTGAAGCTTTCTTT CSVRDSWSNTEAFF
TRBJ1-5 - TRBV6-1 TRBD1 TGTGCCAGCAGCTCGACAGGGGGATCGTATAATCAGCCCCAGCATTTT CASSSTGGSYNQPQHF
TRBJ2-7 many TRBV6-1 TRBD1 TGTGCCAGCAGTGCTGACAGGGCATTTACCTACGAGCAGTACTTC CASSADRAFTYEQYF
TRBJ2-5 - TRBV5-1 TRBD1 TGCGCCAGCAGCTCGAGGACAGGGGTGGTTGAGACCCAGTACTTC CASSSRTGVVETQYF
TRBJ2-7 many TRBV19 - TGTGCCTCCTCCCCCGGGACACTATACGAGCAGTACTTC CASSPGTLYEQYF
TRBJ1-2 once TRBV28 TRBD1 TGTGCCATCAGTTTTGGGACAGGGTTTTATGGCTACACCTTC CAISFGTGFYGYTF
TRBJ1-1 many TRBV6-1 TRBD1 TGTGCCAGTACTACAGGGGGCTTTGGTGAAGCTTTCTTT CASTTGGFGEAFF
TRBJ2-7 many TRBV2 - TGTGCCAGCAGTGGCGGGACAGTGCAGTACTTC CASSGGTVQYF
TRBJ1-6 many TRBV12-3/TRBV12-4 - TGTGCCAGCAGACCGTCACGGGAGATGTCACCCCTCCACTTT CASRPSREMSPLHF
TRBJ2-5 many TRBV2 TRBD2 TGTGCCAGCAGTGGACTAGCAAAAGAGACCCAGTACTTC CASSGLAKETQYF
TRBJ2-2 many TRBV20-1 - TGCAGTGCTTACAGGGAAGTCGGGGAGCTGTTTTTT CSAYREVGELFF
TRBJ2-7 - TRBV6-4 - TGTGCCAGCAGTGAACTGGTGGTAGAGCAGTACTTC CASSELVVEQYF
TRBJ2-7 many TRBV11-3 - TGTGCCAGCAGCTTAGCCGCGGGCTCCTACGAGCAGTACTTC CASSLAAGSYEQYF
TRBJ1-5 few TRBV27 - TGTGCCAACGTACAGGGAGTCAGGCATAGCAATCAGCCCCAGCATTTT CANVQGVRHSNQPQHF
TRBJ1-1 - TRBV5-1 TRBD1 TGCGCCAGCAGCGTGACAGGGGTACGGACTGAAGCTTTCTTT CASSVTGVRTEAFF
TRBJ1-2 few TRBV12-3/TRBV12-4 - TGTGCCAGCAGTTTAGCCCCCGGGACGGTGACGTTCTATGGCTACACCTTC CASSLAPGTVTFYGYTF
TRBJ1-3 - TRBV10-3 - TGTGCCATCAGAAACGGGATTTCAGGAAACACCATATATTTT CAIRNGISGNTIYF
TRBJ1-2 - TRBV29-1 - TGCAGCGCTTCGGGGAGAGAGGGCTATGGCTACACCTTC CSASGREGYGYTF